The clone carrying this T cell receptor (beta chain) was seen at least ten times. The antigen is undetermined. Specified time point: newly diagnosed GD, antithyroid drugs for less than 3 months. RNA extracted from PBMCs served as the sequencing template. Building of the TCR beta libraries involved iRepertoire HTBI primers and Arm-PCR of CDR3 regions. TCRdb independently ran MiXCR on the multiplex PCR reads; one entry per CDR3 protein. Among 510,000 or so distinct CDR3 sequences, around 12% were seen once, and the ten largest hold 7.5% to 9%. The V end was cut by 8 bases, the J end by 2 bases, with 13 bases between. Per the germline V gene, CDR1 is SNHLY and CDR2 is FYNNEI. This CDR3 is 14 amino acids long. The data belong to a study of regulatory T cells in long-lasting Graves disease. Background on the study: Antithyroid drug intake by newly diagnosed Graves' patients had lasted under 3 months.

Study-level findings and limits: Persistent cases favored TRBV28, TRBJ1-2 and TRBJ2-5. TCR diversity was lower in persistent Graves' patients than in newly diagnosed ones.

The sample was also reused in another study, on T cells in Graves' hyperthyroidism and ophthalmopathy. That report notes: Most expanded thyroid clonotypes above 0.001 recurred in blood.

The chain couples TRBV2 to TRBJ1-5, with D perhaps matching TRBD1 (5 bases). This specimen was peripheral blood mononuclear cells (PBMCs), taken at new diagnosis, from a patient treated with antithyroid drugs. This TCR came from a woman aged 25 to 39 with Graves disease. CDR3 bases: TGTGCCAGCTCGGGGGTAGGGGGCAATCAGCCCCAGCATTTT. It is translated as CASSGVGGNQPQHF.